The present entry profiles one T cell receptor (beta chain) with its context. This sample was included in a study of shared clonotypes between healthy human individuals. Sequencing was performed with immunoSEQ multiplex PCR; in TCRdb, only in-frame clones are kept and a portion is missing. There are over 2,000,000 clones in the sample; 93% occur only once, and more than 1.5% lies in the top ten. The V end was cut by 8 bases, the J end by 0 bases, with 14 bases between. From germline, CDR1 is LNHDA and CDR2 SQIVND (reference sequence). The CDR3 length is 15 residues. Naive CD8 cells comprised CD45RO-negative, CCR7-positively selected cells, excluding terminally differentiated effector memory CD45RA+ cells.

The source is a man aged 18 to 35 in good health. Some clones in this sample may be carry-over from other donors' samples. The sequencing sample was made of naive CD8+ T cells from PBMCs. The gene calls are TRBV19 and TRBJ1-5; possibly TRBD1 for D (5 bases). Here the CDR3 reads CASRGTEYSNQPQHF. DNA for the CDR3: TGTGCCAGTCGGGGGACGGAATATAGCAATCAGCCCCAGCATTTT.